This is a list of T cell receptor beta chains from one sample in a study of blood T cell repertoires in COVID-19. Libraries were prepared by immunoSEQ multiplex PCR; TCRdb keeps only in-frame clonotypes and omits some of them. The data show 200,000 to 250,000 clones, 85% to 90% seen once. The sequencing sample was made of PBMCs or T cells enriched from blood (not recorded which). These receptors originate from a man in his forties or fifties who had recovered from COVID-19. The CDR3 runs from the conserved cysteine through the conserved F or W. Fields, in order: clone size, D gene, V gene, J gene, CDR3 protein, CDR3 DNA. The D gene is left open where the match is weak. Only some rows state a clone size, as once, few, many or a class for expanded clones.

abundance: .
d_gene: TRBD1
v_gene: TRBV30
j_gene: TRBJ1-6
CDR3aa: CAWSPPGGEGSPLHF
CDR3nt: TGTGCCTGGAGCCCACCAGGGGGCGAGGGTTCACCCCTCCACTTT

abundance: .
d_gene: TRBD2
v_gene: TRBV19
j_gene: TRBJ2-3
CDR3aa: CASSKGLAGSTDTQYF
CDR3nt: TGTGCCAGTAGTAAAGGACTAGCGGGGAGCACAGATACGCAGTATTTT

abundance: .
d_gene: .
v_gene: TRBV12-3/TRBV12-4
j_gene: TRBJ2-3
CDR3aa: CASSSRGTDTQYF
CDR3nt: TGTGCCAGCAGTTCGCGGGGCACAGATACGCAGTATTTT

abundance: .
d_gene: .
v_gene: TRBV19
j_gene: TRBJ2-7
CDR3aa: CASSIGGQGLDEQYF
CDR3nt: TGTGCCAGTAGTATAGGGGGGCAGGGATTGGATGAGCAGTACTTC

abundance: few
d_gene: TRBD1
v_gene: TRBV9
j_gene: TRBJ2-2
CDR3aa: CASSVGPGGAFRAGELFF
CDR3nt: TGTGCCAGCAGCGTAGGTCCAGGGGGCGCTTTCAGGGCCGGGGAGCTGTTTTTT

abundance: .
d_gene: .
v_gene: TRBV3-1/TRBV3-2
j_gene: TRBJ1-5
CDR3aa: CASSRSVVSNQPQHF
CDR3nt: TGTGCCAGCAGCCGATCAGTGGTAAGCAATCAGCCCCAGCATTTT

abundance: few
d_gene: TRBD2
v_gene: TRBV29-1
j_gene: TRBJ2-3
CDR3aa: CSGEREALDTQYF
CDR3nt: TGCAGCGGAGAGCGGGAGGCTTTGGATACGCAGTATTTT

abundance: .
d_gene: .
v_gene: TRBV29-1
j_gene: TRBJ1-5
CDR3aa: CSVVGRDGPQHF
CDR3nt: TGCAGCGTTGTGGGGAGGGATGGGCCCCAGCATTTT

abundance: .
d_gene: TRBD1
v_gene: TRBV5-8
j_gene: TRBJ2-3
CDR3aa: CASSLEGTGGADTQYF
CDR3nt: TGTGCCAGCAGCTTGGAAGGGACAGGGGGCGCAGATACGCAGTATTTT

abundance: .
d_gene: TRBD1
v_gene: TRBV19
j_gene: TRBJ1-4
CDR3aa: CASSDRENEKLFF
CDR3nt: TGTGCCAGTAGTGACAGGGAGAATGAAAAACTGTTTTTT

abundance: .
d_gene: TRBD2
v_gene: TRBV4-2
j_gene: TRBJ2-2
CDR3aa: CASSQDRGLAAEKTGELFF
CDR3nt: TGTGCCAGCAGCCAAGATAGGGGACTAGCGGCGGAAAAGACCGGGGAGCTGTTTTTT

abundance: .
d_gene: .
v_gene: TRBV5-5
j_gene: TRBJ2-2
CDR3aa: CASSFGQPDTGELFF
CDR3nt: TGTGCCAGCAGCTTCGGACAACCTGACACCGGGGAGCTGTTTTTT

abundance: .
d_gene: TRBD2
v_gene: TRBV7-9
j_gene: TRBJ2-1
CDR3aa: CASSTGLAGGSDEQFF
CDR3nt: TGTGCCAGCAGCACTGGACTAGCGGGAGGAAGCGATGAGCAGTTCTTC

abundance: .
d_gene: .
v_gene: TRBV21-1
j_gene: TRBJ2-7
CDR3aa: CASKGLAGGYSYEQYF
CDR3nt: TGTGCCAGCAAAGGACTAGCGGGAGGGTATTCCTACGAGCAGTACTTC

abundance: few
d_gene: .
v_gene: TRBV29-1
j_gene: TRBJ2-1
CDR3aa: CSVTRDYNEQFF
CDR3nt: TGCAGCGTGACCAGGGACTACAATGAGCAGTTCTTC

abundance: .
d_gene: .
v_gene: TRBV30
j_gene: TRBJ1-2
CDR3aa: CAWSVYRPEDGYTF
CDR3nt: TGTGCCTGGAGTGTATATAGGCCAGAGGATGGCTACACCTTC

abundance: .
d_gene: TRBD2
v_gene: TRBV6-6
j_gene: TRBJ2-7
CDR3aa: CASSYNLGGSGYEQYF
CDR3nt: TGTGCCAGCAGTTACAACCTCGGGGGGTCGGGGTACGAGCAGTACTTC

abundance: .
d_gene: TRBD1
v_gene: TRBV19
j_gene: TRBJ1-5
CDR3aa: CASSVQGARGQPQHF
CDR3nt: TGTGCCAGTAGTGTGCAGGGGGCGCGGGGTCAGCCCCAGCATTTT

abundance: .
d_gene: .
v_gene: TRBV11-2
j_gene: TRBJ2-2
CDR3aa: CASSLDLMQGDTGELFF
CDR3nt: TGTGCCAGCAGCTTAGATCTCATGCAGGGCGACACCGGGGAGCTGTTTTTT

abundance: .
d_gene: TRBD1
v_gene: TRBV27
j_gene: TRBJ1-2
CDR3aa: CASSSRTGGNYGYTF
CDR3nt: TGTGCCAGCAGTTCCCGGACAGGGGGAAACTATGGCTACACCTTC

abundance: .
d_gene: TRBD1
v_gene: TRBV28
j_gene: TRBJ1-1
CDR3aa: CASSSPGQGLNTEAFF
CDR3nt: TGTGCCAGCAGTTCCCCGGGACAGGGTTTGAACACTGAAGCTTTCTTT

abundance: once
d_gene: .
v_gene: TRBV27
j_gene: TRBJ1-5
CDR3aa: CASSDRMGNQPQHF
CDR3nt: TGTGCCAGCAGTGACAGGATGGGCAATCAGCCCCAGCATTTT

abundance: .
d_gene: TRBD1
v_gene: TRBV4-3
j_gene: TRBJ2-7
CDR3aa: CASSLGQGRYEQYF
CDR3nt: TGCGCCAGCAGCCTGGGACAGGGTCGCTACGAGCAGTACTTC

abundance: .
d_gene: TRBD1
v_gene: TRBV7-7
j_gene: TRBJ2-3
CDR3aa: CASSLVGGGTDTQYF
CDR3nt: TGTGCCAGCAGCTTAGTAGGGGGCGGCACAGATACGCAGTATTTT

abundance: .
d_gene: TRBD2
v_gene: TRBV7-9
j_gene: TRBJ2-1
CDR3aa: CASSRWLAGESSYNEQFF
CDR3nt: TGTGCCAGCAGCCGCTGGCTAGCGGGGGAGAGCTCCTACAATGAGCAGTTCTTC

abundance: .
d_gene: .
v_gene: TRBV11-2
j_gene: TRBJ2-7
CDR3aa: CASSLRQGWGDEQYF
CDR3nt: TGTGCCAGCAGCTTACGGCAAGGGTGGGGAGACGAGCAGTACTTC

abundance: few
d_gene: TRBD1
v_gene: TRBV7-9
j_gene: TRBJ2-3
CDR3aa: CASSTRDRGSDTQYF
CDR3nt: TGTGCCAGCAGTACCCGGGACAGGGGATCAGATACGCAGTATTTT

abundance: .
d_gene: TRBD2
v_gene: TRBV6-5
j_gene: TRBJ2-1
CDR3aa: CASSPYGRGNEQFF
CDR3nt: TGTGCCAGCAGCCCCTACGGGAGGGGGAATGAGCAGTTCTTC

abundance: .
d_gene: TRBD2
v_gene: TRBV28
j_gene: TRBJ2-5
CDR3aa: CASSFSGRGSETQYF
CDR3nt: TGTGCCAGCAGTTTTAGCGGGAGGGGGTCCGAGACCCAGTACTTC

abundance: .
d_gene: TRBD1
v_gene: TRBV6-5
j_gene: TRBJ2-1
CDR3aa: CASGGQGYNEQFF
CDR3nt: TGTGCCAGCGGGGGACAGGGATACAATGAGCAGTTCTTC

abundance: .
d_gene: .
v_gene: TRBV19
j_gene: TRBJ2-3
CDR3aa: CASSIPAATSTDTQYF
CDR3nt: TGTGCCAGTAGTATACCGGCGGCCACTAGCACAGATACGCAGTATTTT

abundance: .
d_gene: TRBD1
v_gene: TRBV10-3
j_gene: TRBJ1-3
CDR3aa: CAVGQGGSGNTIYF
CDR3nt: TGTGCCGTGGGACAGGGTGGCTCTGGAAACACCATATATTTT

abundance: .
d_gene: TRBD2
v_gene: TRBV4-3
j_gene: TRBJ2-7
CDR3aa: CASSQDPTSGGPYEQYF
CDR3nt: TGCGCCAGCAGCCAAGACCCGACTAGCGGGGGACCCTACGAGCAGTACTTC

abundance: once
d_gene: .
v_gene: TRBV10-2
j_gene: TRBJ2-4
CDR3aa: CASSGHLSLSAAKNIQYF
CDR3nt: TGCGCCAGTTCGGGACACCTTAGCCTCTCCGCAGCCAAAAACATTCAGTACTTC

abundance: .
d_gene: .
v_gene: TRBV6-1
j_gene: TRBJ2-3
CDR3aa: CASSESPADTDTQYF
CDR3nt: TGTGCCAGCAGTGAAAGCCCAGCGGACACAGATACGCAGTATTTT

abundance: .
d_gene: TRBD1
v_gene: TRBV28
j_gene: TRBJ1-4
CDR3aa: CASSTGPNEKLFF
CDR3nt: TGTGCCAGCTCGACAGGGCCTAATGAAAAACTGTTTTTT